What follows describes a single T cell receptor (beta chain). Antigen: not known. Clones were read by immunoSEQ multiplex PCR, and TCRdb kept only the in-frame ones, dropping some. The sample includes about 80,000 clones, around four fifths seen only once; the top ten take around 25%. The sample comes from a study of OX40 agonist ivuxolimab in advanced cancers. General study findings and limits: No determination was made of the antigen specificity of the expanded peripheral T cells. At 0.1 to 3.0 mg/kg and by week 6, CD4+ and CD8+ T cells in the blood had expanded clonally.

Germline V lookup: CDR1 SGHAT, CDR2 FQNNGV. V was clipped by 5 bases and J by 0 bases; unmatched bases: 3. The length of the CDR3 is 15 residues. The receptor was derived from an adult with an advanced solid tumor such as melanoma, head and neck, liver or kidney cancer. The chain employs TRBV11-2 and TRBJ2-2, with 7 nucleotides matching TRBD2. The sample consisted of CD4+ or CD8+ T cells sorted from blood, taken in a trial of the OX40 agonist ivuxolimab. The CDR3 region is CASSTSGANTGELFF. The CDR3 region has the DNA TGTGCCAGCAGCACCAGCGGGGCGAACACCGGGGAGCTGTTTTTT.